This T cell receptor (beta chain) originates from a study of blood T cell repertoires in COVID-19. Study information: PBMCs, B-cell-depleted T cells, or T cells provided the cDNA or gDNA that made up the material.

Authors' data handling: How many nucleated cells were present was estimated from reference gene primer amplification. TCRdb's table, derived via immunoSEQ multiplex PCR, lists solely in-frame clones and lacks some. From that table come the V and J calls and clone size; the DNA was used to work out D and trimming. The sample lists just under 250,000 clones; approximately 90% were seen once. The length of the CDR3 is 15 residues. The germline CDR1 and CDR2 sequences are MNHEY and SMNVEV (reference sequence). Unmatched junction bases numbered 11, after V lost 6 bases and J lost 8 bases. Clinical history reported by participants formed the basis on which cohorts were assigned.

Material for sequencing was PBMCs or T cells enriched from blood (not recorded which). The chain links TRBV27 to TRBJ2-1; 9 positions match TRBD2. This receptor was identified in a woman aged 25 to 39 who had recovered from COVID-19. The CDR3 region has the DNA TGTGCCAGCAGCCCGGATCTAGCGGGATCCTATGAGCAGTTCTTC. Amino acids: CASSPDLAGSYEQFF.